This TCR beta chain originates from a study of T cell changes during pregnancy in multiple sclerosis. The germline gives CDR1 ENHRY, CDR2 SYGVKD. The CDR3 length is 11 residues. Trimming removed 6 bases from V and 4 bases from J, with 6 bases in between. Clones were sequenced by immunoSEQ multiplex PCR, and TCRdb holds only the in-frame ones, with some missing. The data contain roughly 16,000 clones, 88% of them singletons. Material: CD8+ T cells from peripheral blood mononuclear cells, obtained after pregnancy. The rearrangement links TRBV10-3 to TRBJ1-2; perhaps TRBD1 as D (5 bases). The receptor comes from a female donor in good health, enrolled as a control in a pregnancy study. CDR3 protein: CAISDSYGYTF. CDR3 in DNA: TGTGCCATCAGCGACAGCTATGGCTACACCTTC.